The 21 T cell receptor beta chains in this list originate from one sample, sequenced in a study of blood T cell repertoires in COVID-19. The data were produced by immunoSEQ multiplex PCR, yet TCRdb's version contains in-frame clones alone and is incomplete. The profile shows some 200,000 clones, around nine tenths of them singletons. The material sequenced was PBMCs or T cells enriched from blood (not recorded which). All receptors come from a man aged 25-45 years in a cohort exposed to, infected with or recovered from COVID-19 (not recorded which).

The genes are TRBV11-1 and TRBJ2-7; TRBD2 might be the D (6 bases). Per the germline V gene, CDR1 is SGHAT and CDR2 is FQDESV (reference sequence). Trimming removed 0 bases at V and 4 bases at J, with 16 bases between. CDR3 length: 16 amino acids. The CDR3 DNA sequence: TGTGCCAGCAGCTTAGCCGAACGACTAGATGGATACGAGCAGTACTTC. Its protein is CASSLAERLDGYEQYF.

The V gene is TRBV7-2, the J gene TRBJ2-2, with D unclear. Germline CDR1 SGHTA, CDR2 FQGNSA. The CDR3 contains 14 residues. Deletions cut 7 bases from V and 5 bases from J, with 14 bases between. CDR3 nucleotides: TGTGCCAGCACCTCGGGTAGTATAACCGGGGAGCTGTTTTTT. As protein: CASTSGSITGELFF.

The gene calls are TRBV14 and TRBJ1-1, with TRBD1 matching over 8 bases. CDR3 size: 18 residues. V trimming: 4 bases; J trimming: 0 bases; junction bases outside the gene matches: 13. The germline gives CDR1 SGHDN, CDR2 FVKESK. The CDR3 DNA is TGTGCCAGCAGCCTTAGGGAGAGGACAGGGACCCTGAACACTGAAGCTTTCTTT. Translation: CASSLRERTGTLNTEAFF.

V usage is TRBV5-4 and J usage is TRBJ2-7; TRBD2 matches 15 bases. This CDR3 is 20 amino acids long. The ends lost 4 bases at V and 3 bases at J; junction bases unmatched: 17. The germline gives CDR1 SGHNT, CDR2 YYREEE (reference sequence). The CDR3 sequence is CASSPGLAGGILNPHYEQYF. In DNA form, the CDR3 reads TGTGCCAGCAGCCCGGGACTAGCGGGAGGAATCCTAAATCCGCACTACGAGCAGTACTTC.

This clone was seen a single time. CDR3 in DNA: TGCGCCAGCAGCGCCGGGTCCACCTACGAGCAGTACTTC. Residues: CASSAGSTYEQYF. V is TRBV4-1 and J is TRBJ2-7; D is ambiguous. V was trimmed by 5 bases and J by 2 bases, leaving 10 bases between them. The CDR3 is 13 residues long. The germline gives CDR1 MGHRA, CDR2 YSYEKL.

The chain links TRBV6-5 to TRBJ1-5; weak D call: TRBD1 (5 bases). Trimming stripped 6 bases from V and 0 bases from J, with 9 bases between. The CDR3 contains 14 residues. The germline V gene encodes CDR1 MNHEY and CDR2 SVGAGI. CDR3 sequence: CASRSGGSNQPQHF. The CDR3 bases are TGTGCCAGCAGGTCCGGGGGTAGCAATCAGCCCCAGCATTTT.

The chain couples TRBV7-6 to TRBJ2-6; unclear D gene. Trimming cost V 3 bases and J 0 bases, with 9 bases left between them. Germline CDR1 is SGHVS and CDR2 is FNYEAQ. The CDR3 is 16 amino acids. The CDR3 DNA reads TGTGCCAGCAGCTTTGGGCCGAGCTCTGGGGCCAACGTCCTGACTTTC. Encoded protein: CASSFGPSSGANVLTF. The full variable domain, its missing parts supplied by reference TRBV7-6 and TRBJ2-6, is GAGVSQSPRYKVTKRGQDVALRCDPISGHVSLYWYRQALGQGPEFLTYFNYEAQQDKSGLPNDRFSAERPEGSISTLTIQRTEQRDSAMYRCASSFGPSSGANVLTFGAGSRLTVL.

V gene TRBV27 combines with J gene TRBJ1-4; D gene ambiguous. Germline CDR1 and CDR2: MNHEY and SMNVEV (reference sequence). The CDR3 totals 14 residues. The ends were cut back, 5 bases at V and 8 bases at J, with 15 bases in the middle. This chain's CDR3 is CASSPREPREKLFF. DNA of the CDR3: TGTGCCAGCAGTCCCCGAGAACCTCGCGAAAAACTGTTTTTT.

The rearrangement uses TRBV24-1 and TRBJ2-3; D is uncertain. The V gene's germline CDR1 is KGHDR and CDR2 SFDVKD. Trimming stripped 4 bases from V and 1 base from J, with 11 bases between. This CDR3 spans 15 amino acids. CDR3: CATSDPSVGTDTQYF. DNA for the CDR3: TGTGCCACCAGTGACCCCTCCGTTGGCACAGATACGCAGTATTTT.

CDR3 region: CASSPTGSYYNEQFF. CDR3 in DNA: TGTGCCAGCAGCCCAACCGGGTCGTATTACAATGAGCAGTTCTTC. The chain employs TRBV7-9 and TRBJ2-1; D remains ambiguous. Germline loops: CDR1 SEHNR, CDR2 FQNEAQ (reference sequence). V lost 5 bases, J lost 4 bases, and 15 bases lay in between. This CDR3 contains 15 residues.

This clone came up a few times. The chain links TRBV10-2 to TRBJ2-7; possibly TRBD1 for D (5 bases). Per the germline V gene, CDR1 is WSHSY and CDR2 is SAAADI. The CDR3 consists of 16 residues. V lost 3 bases, J lost 1 base, and 16 bases lay in between. DNA of the CDR3: TGCGCCAGCAGTGACCCCGGTCAGGGCGGATCCTACGAGCAGTACTTC. Encoded protein: CASSDPGQGGSYEQYF.

The J gene is TRBJ2-1, the V gene TRBV28, with 8 nucleotides matching TRBD2. CDR3 length: 15 residues. The V gene's germline CDR1 is MDHEN and CDR2 SYDVKM. The ends lost 5 bases at V and 9 bases at J; junction bases unmatched: 12. The CDR3 coding sequence is TGTGCCAGCAGTCCCCACATCGGGAGGGCCCGTGAGCAGTTCTTC. It translates to CASSPHIGRAREQFF.

This sequence joins TRBV4-3 and TRBJ2-3, with 12 bases matching TRBD2. This CDR3 has 16 amino acids. Per germline, CDR1 LGHNA and CDR2 YSLEER. Trimming cost V 3 bases and J 8 bases; bases outside gene matches: 9. CDR3 sequence (DNA): TGCGCCAGCAGCCAGGTGACTAGCGGGAGTATGAGTACGCAGTATTTT. Translated, it gives CASSQVTSGSMSTQYF.

The genes are TRBV27 and TRBJ2-3; the D gene is possibly TRBD1 (5 bases). The germline gives CDR1 MNHEY, CDR2 SMNVEV (reference sequence). V lost 3 bases and J lost 4, with 11 bases in between. This CDR3 comprises 14 residues. The CDR3 loop reads CASSFLQGPDTQYF. CDR3 DNA sequence: TGTGCCAGCAGTTTTCTGCAGGGTCCAGATACGCAGTATTTT.

This rearrangement joins TRBV28 to TRBJ2-4; 9 nucleotides match TRBD2. Germline values: CDR1 MDHEN, CDR2 SYDVKM. The CDR3 length is 18 residues. Trimming removed 6 bases from V and 0 bases from J; junction bases left unmatched: 12. The CDR3 is CASSRRGLAGLAKNIQYF. The CDR3 DNA reads as TGTGCCAGCAGCCGCAGGGGCCTAGCGGGATTAGCCAAAAACATTCAGTACTTC.

The rearrangement links TRBV9 to TRBJ2-3; TRBD2 matches 7 bases. CDR1 and CDR2 (germline): SGDLS, YYNGEE. V trimming: 3 bases; J trimming: 3 bases; junction bases outside the gene matches: 10. The length of the CDR3 is 16 residues. CDR3 nucleotides: TGTGCCAGCAGCGCGGGGGGAAGGGGAGAAACAGATACGCAGTATTTT. As protein: CASSAGGRGETDTQYF.

Notes on this clone: Other DNA sequences in the sample encode the same CDR3. The chain uses TRBV24-1 and TRBJ2-5; a weak D match, TRBD2 (5 bases). This CDR3 contains 13 residues. Germline lookup yields CDR1 KGHDR and CDR2 SFDVKD. V dropped 4 bases and J dropped 4 bases, with 9 bases sitting between them. Written as DNA, the CDR3 is TGTGCCACCAGTGACCGGGGTAGAGAGACCCAGTACTTC. It specifies CATSDRGRETQYF.

The chain employs TRBV3-1 (or the pseudogene TRBV3-2) and TRBJ1-5; D is unclear. There are 13 residues in the CDR3. With 0 bases removed from V and 6 bases from J, the gap between germline ends came to 6 bases. CDR1 is LGHDT and CDR2 is YNNKEL in the germline V gene (reference sequence). For the CDR3, the DNA is TGTGCCAGCAGCCAAGAGCGGTTTCAGCCCCAGCATTTT. Translating gives CASSQERFQPQHF.

The chain couples TRBV3-1 (or the pseudogene TRBV3-2) to TRBJ2-1, with 7 positions matching TRBD2. There are 16 residues in the CDR3. With 4 bases clipped from V and 0 bases from J, the junction kept 6 bases outside the gene matches. Looked up from germline, CDR1 is LGHDT and CDR2 is YNNKEL (reference sequence). As DNA, the CDR3 is TGTGCCAGCAGCCGAAACCGGGACTACTCCTACAATGAGCAGTTCTTC. As protein: CASSRNRDYSYNEQFF.

This sequence joins TRBV14 and TRBJ2-3, with a tentative D call TRBD1 (6 bases). The V gene lost 1 base and the J gene lost 6 bases, with 14 bases spanning the gap. The CDR3 runs 15 residues. In germline, CDR1 is SGHDN, CDR2 FVKESK. This CDR3 reads CASSQGSRGKDTQYF. CDR3 in DNA: TGTGCCAGCAGCCAAGGATCCAGGGGAAAGGATACGCAGTATTTT. Full variable domain (outside the CDR3, taken from reference TRBV14 and TRBJ2-3): EAGVTQFPSHSVIEKGQTVTLRCDPISGHDNLYWYRRVMGKEIKFLLHFVKESKQDESGMPNNRFLAERTGGTYSTLKVQPAELEDSGVYFCASSQGSRGKDTQYFGPGTRLTVL.

The sample holds one count of this clone. This rearrangement joins TRBV25-1 to TRBJ1-2; 12 positions match TRBD1. This CDR3 is built from 13 residues. Looked up from germline, CDR1 is MGHDK and CDR2 is SYGVNS. V lost 3 bases to trimming and J lost 8 bases; unmatched junction nucleotides: 1. CDR3 in DNA: TGTGCCAGCAGTGAGGGACAGGGGGCGGGCTACACCTTC. Translating gives CASSEGQGAGYTF.